One and the same sample provided the 9 T cell receptor beta chains below, sequenced in a study of tumour-infiltrating T cells in Burkitt lymphoma. TCRdb's copy holds only in-frame clones and misses some; the assay was immunoSEQ multiplex PCR. The sample carries fewer than 2,500 clones, less than 15% recorded once. The sequenced sample consisted of tumor tissue. These receptors were collected from a human donor with Burkitt lymphoma.

This clone was found a few times. The chain has TRBV23-1 and TRBJ1-6; D not resolved. TRBV23-1 counts as an open reading frame of uncertain function. There are 16 residues in the CDR3. V was shortened by 2 bases and J by 0 bases, with 8 bases between the two germline ends. The DNA for the CDR3 is TGCGCCAGCAGTCAACAGCAGAGCTCCTATAATTCACCCCTCCACTTT. Translating gives CASSQQQSSYNSPLHF.

This clone was counted a few times. The chain couples TRBV19 to TRBJ2-7; possibly TRBD1 or TRBD2 for D (5 bases each). V gave up 11 bases and J gave up 6 bases, with 14 bases separating them. Germline V gene sequence: CDR1 LNHDA, CDR2 SQIVND (reference sequence). This CDR3 region has 11 residues. DNA for the CDR3: TGTGCCGATTGGGGGTTCAGCGAGCAGTACTTC. It codes for CADWGFSEQYF.

This clone has more than one count but fewer than ten. This chain uses TRBV4-3 with TRBJ1-5; 9 bases map to TRBD1. The CDR3 has 15 residues. Germline V gives CDR1 LGHNA, CDR2 YSLEER. V dropped 5 bases and J dropped 3; count of bases not matched to a gene: 5. This chain's CDR3 is CASSVGQGVNQPQHF. CDR3 DNA sequence: TGCGCCAGCAGCGTGGGACAGGGTGTCAATCAGCCCCAGCATTTT.

There are a few counts of this clone. V usage is TRBV4-3 and J usage is TRBJ1-5; no clear D. V lost 0 bases and J lost 3, with 18 bases in between. Looked up from germline, CDR1 is LGHNA and CDR2 is YSLEER. The CDR3 runs to 18 residues. The CDR3 sequence is CASSQDGWTDGNNQPQHF. The CDR3 DNA follows: TGCGCCAGCAGCCAAGATGGGTGGACCGACGGGAACAATCAGCCCCAGCATTTT.

This rearrangement joins TRBV9 to TRBJ1-1; 9 bases are a match to TRBD1. The CDR3 length is 12 residues. V was clipped by 4 bases and J by 7 bases; unmatched bases: 2. Germline V CDR1 and CDR2: SGDLS, YYNGEE. The CDR3 sequence: CASSSTGGEAFF. CDR3 in DNA: TGTGCCAGCAGCTCGACAGGGGGTGAAGCTTTCTTT.

The chain links TRBV23-1 to TRBJ1-2; D might be TRBD1 (5 bases). TRBV23-1 is an open reading frame whose function is uncertain. The CDR3 extends over 13 amino acids. The V gene lost 2 bases and the J gene lost 4 bases, with 8 bases spanning the gap. The CDR3 sequence is CASSQPGFYGYTF. CDR3 nucleotides: TGCGCCAGCAGTCAACCAGGGTTCTATGGCTACACCTTC.

This sequence joins TRBV5-1 and TRBJ1-1, with D possibly TRBD1 on 5 matching bases. The CDR3 covers 16 residues. V lost 2 bases and J lost 1, with 15 bases in between. CDR1 is SGHRS, CDR2 YFSETQ, per germline. This chain's CDR3 is CASSFPRGEGNTEAFF. Here the CDR3 DNA reads TGCGCCAGCAGCTTCCCCCGGGGCGAGGGGAACACTGAAGCTTTCTTT. The whole variable domain, filled in from reference TRBV5-1 and TRBJ1-1, reads KAGVTQTPRYLIKTRGQQVTLSCSPISGHRSVSWYQQTPGQGLQFLFEYFSETQRNKGNFPGRFSGRQFSNSRSEMNVSTLELGDSALYLCASSFPRGEGNTEAFFGQGTRLTVV.

V gene TRBV15 combines with J gene TRBJ2-7; tentative D call: TRBD2 (6 bases). Deletions cut 2 bases from V and 5 bases from J, with 13 bases between. The CDR3 extends over 14 amino acids. Germline loops: CDR1 LNHNV, CDR2 YYDKDF (reference sequence). CDR3 residues: CATSRQGGDHEQYF. For the CDR3, the DNA is TGTGCCACCAGCAGACAGGGAGGCGACCACGAGCAGTACTTC.

This clone was found a few times. The chain couples TRBV25-1 to TRBJ2-1; 9 bases map to TRBD1. The CDR3 length is 16 residues. Germline assignment: CDR1 MGHDK and CDR2 SYGVNS. The V gene end was trimmed by 3 bases and the J gene end by 5 bases; junction bases not matched to a gene: 8. The CDR3 region has the DNA TGTGCCAGCAGTGATAGGGGACAGGGAAAGCACAATGAGCAGTTCTTC. Protein: CASSDRGQGKHNEQFF.